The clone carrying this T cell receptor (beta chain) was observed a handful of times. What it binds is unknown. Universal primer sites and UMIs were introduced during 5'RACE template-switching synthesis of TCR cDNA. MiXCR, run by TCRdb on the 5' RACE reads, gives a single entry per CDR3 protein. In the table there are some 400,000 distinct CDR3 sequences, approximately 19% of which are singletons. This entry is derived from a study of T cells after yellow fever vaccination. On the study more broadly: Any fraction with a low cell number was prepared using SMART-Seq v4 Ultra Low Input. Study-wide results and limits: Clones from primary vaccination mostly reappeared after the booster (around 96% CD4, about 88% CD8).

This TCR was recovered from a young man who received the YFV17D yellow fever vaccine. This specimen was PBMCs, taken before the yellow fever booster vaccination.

The CDR3 is CASRTPAGGPYNEQFF. In DNA form, the CDR3 reads TGTGCCAGCAGAACCCCAGCGGGGGGGCCTTACAATGAGCAGTTCTTC. The chain couples TRBV2 to TRBJ2-1; 10 positions match TRBD2. This CDR3 has 16 amino acids. Per germline, CDR1 SNHLY and CDR2 FYNNEI. V lost 6 bases to trimming and J lost 4 bases; unmatched junction nucleotides: 9.